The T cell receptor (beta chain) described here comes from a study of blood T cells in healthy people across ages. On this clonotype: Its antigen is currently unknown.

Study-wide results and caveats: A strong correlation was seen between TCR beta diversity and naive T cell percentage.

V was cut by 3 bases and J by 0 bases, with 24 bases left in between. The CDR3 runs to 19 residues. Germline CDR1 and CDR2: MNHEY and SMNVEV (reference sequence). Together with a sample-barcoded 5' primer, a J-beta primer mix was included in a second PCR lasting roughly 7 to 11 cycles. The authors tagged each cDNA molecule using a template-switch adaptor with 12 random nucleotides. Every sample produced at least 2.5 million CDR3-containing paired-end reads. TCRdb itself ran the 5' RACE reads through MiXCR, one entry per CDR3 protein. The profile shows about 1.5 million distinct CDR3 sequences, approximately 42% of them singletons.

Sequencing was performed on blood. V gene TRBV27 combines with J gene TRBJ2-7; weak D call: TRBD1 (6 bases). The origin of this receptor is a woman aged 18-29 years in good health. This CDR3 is CASSLSALRQDPFSYEQYF. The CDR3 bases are TGTGCCAGCAGTTTGTCGGCCCTGAGACAGGACCCTTTCTCCTACGAGCAGTACTTC.